This entry describes one T cell receptor (beta chain). This receptor's antigen is unknown. There are no base qualities to consult, and no much larger clone falls within one base. Collaborating institutions collected whole blood in K2EDTA tubes following their own protocols. For TCRbeta analysis, collaborators shipped samples in one of three forms: frozen whole blood, isolated PBMCs, or DNA extracted from either of those sample types. The data are from a study of blood T cell repertoires in COVID-19 (TCRdb year 2020). The study in broad terms: Samples from collaborators originated in the United States, Italy and Spain and spanned both the acute and convalescent phases of COVID-19. The prospective study material was composed of cDNA or gDNA derived from T cells, B-cell-depleted T cells, or PBMCs. The dataset comprised deeply sampled blood TCRbeta repertoires from subjects exposed to, actively infected with, or recovered from COVID-19. A freely available public database, intended as a resource for researchers studying the immune response to SARS-CoV-2, is where the repertoires were released. The samples were drawn from the first 160 participants of the ongoing ImmuneRACE study and from 1,254 subjects provided by 6 global collaborators. Sample metadata almost always included a de-identified subject ID, COVID-19 status, age in years and sex. HLA class I and class II types, where available, came from metadata supplied by the sample provider rather than from assay-based typing. The study at large found these results: The amount of clinical and demographic metadata varied by source and participant and was provided uncurated.

Per the germline V gene, WSHSY is the CDR1 and SAAADI is the CDR2. From cysteine to phenylalanine, the CDR3 is 14 amino acids long. Only the CDR3 portion is preserved as DNA: 42 bases, with reading frame beginning at the first base. Trimming removed 3 bases from V and 7 bases from J, leaving 12 bases between the germline ends. TCRbeta CDR3 regions were amplified from genomic DNA using the immunoSEQ Assay, a bias-controlled multiplex PCR. In the source study's methods: The number of nucleated cells in each sample was estimated from the amplification of reference gene primers within the assay. To quantify the absolute abundance of each unique TCRbeta CDR3 rearrangement, sequence reads were collapsed and filtered. Productive Simpson clonality was computed per sample as the square root of Simpson's diversity index over productive rearrangements. This is the immuneACCESS table as TCRdb keeps it, with only in-frame sequences that have V and J called. A part of the clones is gone; compared with another copy, unresolved V genes explain less than half, and the rest is unexplained. V, J and clone size are taken as reported in that table, and D and trimming were inferred from the DNA itself. The sample contains about 120,000 clones, around 80% of them found a single time. Of the sample, 2% to 3% is held by the ten largest clones.

The receptor was derived from a man in his fifties or sixties with acute or convalescent COVID-19. The sample taken for sequencing was peripheral blood. The chain was built from TRBV10-2 and TRBJ1-4; the D gene identity is not certain. The nucleotide sequence reads TGCGCCAGCAGTGATTCAGGTTCCGGTGAAAAACTGTTTTTT. This is translated as CASSDSGSGEKLFF.